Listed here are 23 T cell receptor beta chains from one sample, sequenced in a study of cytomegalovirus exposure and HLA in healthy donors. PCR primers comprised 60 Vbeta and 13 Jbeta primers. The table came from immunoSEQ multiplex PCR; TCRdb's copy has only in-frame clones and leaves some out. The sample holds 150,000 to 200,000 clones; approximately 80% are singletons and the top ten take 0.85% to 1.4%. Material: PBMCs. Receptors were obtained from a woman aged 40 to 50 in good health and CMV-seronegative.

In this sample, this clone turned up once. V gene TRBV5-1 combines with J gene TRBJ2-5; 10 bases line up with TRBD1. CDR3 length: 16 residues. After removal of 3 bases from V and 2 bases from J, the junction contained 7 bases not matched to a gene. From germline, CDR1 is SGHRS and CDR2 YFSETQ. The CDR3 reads CASSWQGTGVQETQYF. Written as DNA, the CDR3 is TGCGCCAGCAGCTGGCAGGGGACAGGGGTTCAAGAGACCCAGTACTTC.

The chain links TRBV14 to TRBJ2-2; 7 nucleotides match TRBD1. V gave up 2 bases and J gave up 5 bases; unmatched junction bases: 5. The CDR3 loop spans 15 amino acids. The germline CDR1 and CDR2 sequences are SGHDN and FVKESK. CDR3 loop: CASSQLDRWTGELFF. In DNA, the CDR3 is TGTGCCAGCAGCCAATTGGACAGGTGGACCGGGGAGCTGTTTTTT.

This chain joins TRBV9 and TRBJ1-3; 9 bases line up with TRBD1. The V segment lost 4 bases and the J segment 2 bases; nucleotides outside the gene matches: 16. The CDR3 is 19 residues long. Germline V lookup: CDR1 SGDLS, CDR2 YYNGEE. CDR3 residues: CASSPRSATGGATGNTIYF. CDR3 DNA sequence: TGTGCCAGCAGCCCCCGGTCTGCGACAGGGGGGGCTACTGGAAACACCATATATTTT.

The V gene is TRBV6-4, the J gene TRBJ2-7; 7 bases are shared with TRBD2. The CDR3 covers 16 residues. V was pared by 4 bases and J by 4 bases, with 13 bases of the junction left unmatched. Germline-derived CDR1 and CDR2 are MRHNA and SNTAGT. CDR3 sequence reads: CASSGGLDKGTYEQYV. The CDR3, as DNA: TGTGCCAGCAGTGGCGGACTAGATAAGGGAACATACGAGCAGTACGTC.

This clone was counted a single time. CDR3 in amino acids: CASSLGAGRSYNEQFF. CDR3 coding DNA: TGTGCCAGCAGCTTAGGGGCGGGACGCTCCTACAATGAGCAGTTCTTC. The V and J genes are TRBV7-2 and TRBJ2-1; possible D gene TRBD2, 6 bases. Germline lookup yields CDR1 SGHTA and CDR2 FQGNSA. The CDR3 runs to 16 residues. Deletions cut 1 base from V and 0 bases from J, with 10 bases between.

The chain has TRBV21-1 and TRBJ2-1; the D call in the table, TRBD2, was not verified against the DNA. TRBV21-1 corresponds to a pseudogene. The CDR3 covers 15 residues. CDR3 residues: CASSKVGDSYNEQFF. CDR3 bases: TGTGCCAGCAGCAAAGTAGGAGACTCCTACAATGAGCAGTTCTTC.

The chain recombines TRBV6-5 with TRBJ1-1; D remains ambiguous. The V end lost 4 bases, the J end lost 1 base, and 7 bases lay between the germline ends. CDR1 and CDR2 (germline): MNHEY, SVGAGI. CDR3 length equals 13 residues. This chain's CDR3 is CASSLPGNTEAFF. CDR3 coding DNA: TGTGCCAGCAGTTTACCAGGGAACACTGAAGCTTTCTTT.

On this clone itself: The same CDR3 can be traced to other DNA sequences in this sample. Here the CDR3 DNA reads TGCGCCAGCAGCTTAGGGGGTAGCTCCTACAATGAGCAGTTCTTC. Translation: CASSLGGSSYNEQFF. The chain joins TRBV5-1 to TRBJ2-1; D may be TRBD1 (6 bases). V was cut by 2 bases and J by 0 bases, with 9 bases left in between. Germline V lookup: CDR1 SGHRS, CDR2 YFSETQ. This CDR3 has 15 amino acids.

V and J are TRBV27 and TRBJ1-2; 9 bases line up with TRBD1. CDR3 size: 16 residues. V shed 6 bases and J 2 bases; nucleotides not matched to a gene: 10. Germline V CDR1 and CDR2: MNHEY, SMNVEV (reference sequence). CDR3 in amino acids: CASSHGSGQGNYGYTF. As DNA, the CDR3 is TGTGCCAGCAGCCATGGGTCGGGACAGGGCAACTATGGCTACACCTTC.

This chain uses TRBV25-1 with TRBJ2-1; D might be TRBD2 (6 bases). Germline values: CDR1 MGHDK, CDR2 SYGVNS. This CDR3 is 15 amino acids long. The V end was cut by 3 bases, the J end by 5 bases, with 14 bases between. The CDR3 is CASSEALAYHNEQFF. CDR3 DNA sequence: TGTGCCAGCAGTGAGGCGCTAGCGTACCACAATGAGCAGTTCTTC.

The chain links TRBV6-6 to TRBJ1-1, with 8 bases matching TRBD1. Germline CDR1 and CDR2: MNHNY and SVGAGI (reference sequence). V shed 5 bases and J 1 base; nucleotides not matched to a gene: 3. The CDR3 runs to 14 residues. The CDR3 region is CASSHDRGNTEAFF. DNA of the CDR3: TGTGCCAGCAGTCACGACAGGGGGAACACTGAAGCTTTCTTT.

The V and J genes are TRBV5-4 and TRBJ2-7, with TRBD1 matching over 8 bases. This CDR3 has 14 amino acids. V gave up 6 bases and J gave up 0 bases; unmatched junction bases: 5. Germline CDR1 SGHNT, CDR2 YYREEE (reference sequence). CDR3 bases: TGTGCCAGCACCGGACAGGGTAGCTCCTACGAGCAGTACTTC. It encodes CASTGQGSSYEQYF.

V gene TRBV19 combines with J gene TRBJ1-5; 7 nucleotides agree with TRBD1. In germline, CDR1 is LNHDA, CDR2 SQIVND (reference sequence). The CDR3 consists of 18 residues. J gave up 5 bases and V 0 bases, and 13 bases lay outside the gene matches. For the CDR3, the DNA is TGTGCCAGTAGTATAGATAGGGGAGGAGGGGGCAAGGATCAGCCCCAGCATTTT. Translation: CASSIDRGGGGKDQPQHF.

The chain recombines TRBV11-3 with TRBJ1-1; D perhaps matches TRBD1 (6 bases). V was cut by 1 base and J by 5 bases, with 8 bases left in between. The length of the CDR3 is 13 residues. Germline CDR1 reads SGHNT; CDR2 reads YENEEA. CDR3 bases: TGTGCCAGCAGCTTAGCAGGGGCGACTGAAGCTTTCTTT. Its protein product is CASSLAGATEAFF. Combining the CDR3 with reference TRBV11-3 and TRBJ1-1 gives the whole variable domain EAGVVQSPRYKIIEKKQPVAFWCNPISGHNTLYWYLQNLGQGPELLIRYENEEAVDDSQLPKDRFSAERLKGVDSTLKIQPAELGDSAVYLCASSLAGATEAFFGQGTRLTVV.

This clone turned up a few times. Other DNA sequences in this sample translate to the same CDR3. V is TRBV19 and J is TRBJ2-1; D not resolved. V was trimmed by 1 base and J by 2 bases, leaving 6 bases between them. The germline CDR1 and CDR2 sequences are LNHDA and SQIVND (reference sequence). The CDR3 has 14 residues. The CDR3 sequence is CASSIGATYNEQFF. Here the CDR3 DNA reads TGTGCCAGTAGTATAGGTGCTACCTACAATGAGCAGTTCTTC.

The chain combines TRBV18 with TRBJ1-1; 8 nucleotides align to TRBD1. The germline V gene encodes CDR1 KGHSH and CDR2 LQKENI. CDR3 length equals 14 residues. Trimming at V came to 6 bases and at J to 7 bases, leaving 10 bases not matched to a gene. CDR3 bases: TGTGCCAGCTCCCCTCAGGGACAGGCGATTGAAGCTTTCTTT. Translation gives CASSPQGQAIEAFF.

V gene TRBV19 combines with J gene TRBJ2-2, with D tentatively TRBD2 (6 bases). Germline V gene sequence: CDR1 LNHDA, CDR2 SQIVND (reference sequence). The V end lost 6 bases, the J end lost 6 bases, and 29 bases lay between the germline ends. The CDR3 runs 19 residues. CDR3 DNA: TGTGCCAGTAGCCTTCTGAGGAGGGGAACTAGCATCGTTGCCGGGGAGCTGTTTTTT. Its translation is CASSLLRRGTSIVAGELFF. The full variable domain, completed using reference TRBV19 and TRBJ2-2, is DGGITQSPKYLFRKEGQNVTLSCEQNLNHDAMYWYRQDPGQGLRLIYYSQIVNDFQKGDIAEGYSVSREKKESFPLTVTSAQKNPTAFYLCASSLLRRGTSIVAGELFFGEGSRLTVL.

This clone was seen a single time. As DNA, the CDR3 is TGTGCCAGCAGTAACAACTTCCCGGGACAAGCTTCACCCCTCCACTTT. Its translation: CASSNNFPGQASPLHF. The chain carries TRBV25-1 and TRBJ1-6; D perhaps matches TRBD1 (6 bases). Germline CDR1 MGHDK, CDR2 SYGVNS. This CDR3 has 16 amino acids. V lost 5 bases to trimming and J lost 9 bases, with 20 bases between them.

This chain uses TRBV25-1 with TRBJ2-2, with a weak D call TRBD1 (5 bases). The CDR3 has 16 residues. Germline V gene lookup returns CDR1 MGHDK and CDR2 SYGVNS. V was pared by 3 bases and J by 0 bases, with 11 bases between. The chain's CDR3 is CASSDRQNANTGELFF. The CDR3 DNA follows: TGTGCCAGCAGTGATCGACAGAACGCGAACACCGGGGAGCTGTTTTTT.

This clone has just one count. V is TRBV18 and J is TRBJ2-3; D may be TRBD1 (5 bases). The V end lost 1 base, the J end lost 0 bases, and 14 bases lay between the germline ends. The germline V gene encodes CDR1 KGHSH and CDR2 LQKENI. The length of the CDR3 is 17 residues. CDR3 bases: TGTGCCAGCTCACCACGATTGGGCGGACAAAGCACAGATACGCAGTATTTT. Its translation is CASSPRLGGQSTDTQYF.

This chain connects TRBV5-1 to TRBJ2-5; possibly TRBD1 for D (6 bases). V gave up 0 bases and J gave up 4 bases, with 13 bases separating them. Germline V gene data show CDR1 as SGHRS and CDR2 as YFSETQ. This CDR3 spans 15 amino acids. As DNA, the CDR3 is TGCGCCAGCAGCTTGGAACAGGGAGCGGTAGAGACCCAGTACTTC. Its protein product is CASSLEQGAVETQYF.

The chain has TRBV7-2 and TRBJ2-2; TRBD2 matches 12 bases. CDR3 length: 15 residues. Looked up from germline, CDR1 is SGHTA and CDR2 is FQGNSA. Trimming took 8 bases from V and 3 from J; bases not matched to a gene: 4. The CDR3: CASLAGGTDTGELFF. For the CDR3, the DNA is TGTGCCAGCCTAGCGGGAGGGACCGACACCGGGGAGCTGTTTTTT.

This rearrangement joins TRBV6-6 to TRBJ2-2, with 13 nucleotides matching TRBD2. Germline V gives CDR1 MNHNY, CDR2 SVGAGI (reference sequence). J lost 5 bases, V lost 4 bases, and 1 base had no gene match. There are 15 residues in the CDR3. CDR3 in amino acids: CASSWGLAGTGELFF. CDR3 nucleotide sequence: TGTGCCAGCAGTTGGGGACTAGCGGGGACCGGGGAGCTGTTTTTT.